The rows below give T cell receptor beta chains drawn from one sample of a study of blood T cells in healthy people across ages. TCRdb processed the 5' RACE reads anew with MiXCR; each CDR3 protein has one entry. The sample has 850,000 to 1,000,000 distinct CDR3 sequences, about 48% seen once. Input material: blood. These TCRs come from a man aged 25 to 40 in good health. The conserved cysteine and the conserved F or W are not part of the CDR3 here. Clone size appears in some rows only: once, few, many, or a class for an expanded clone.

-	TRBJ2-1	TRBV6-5	ASSGQRGGHDEQF
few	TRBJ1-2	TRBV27	ASSWAGGTTYGYT
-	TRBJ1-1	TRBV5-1	ASSPQTLGGTEAF
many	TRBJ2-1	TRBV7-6	ASSLASAAGGRNEQF
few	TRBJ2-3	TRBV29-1	SVEGDGGSYTQY
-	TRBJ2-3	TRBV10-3	AISGLQGPDTQY
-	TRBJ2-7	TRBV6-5	ASSYPPGQGQSYEQY
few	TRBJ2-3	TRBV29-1	SVGLAGPDTQY
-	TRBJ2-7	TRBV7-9	ASSAPRDSYPLYEQY
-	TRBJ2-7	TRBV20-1	SARDGERGAYEQY
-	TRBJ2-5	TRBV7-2	ASSAPRQGANWQETQY
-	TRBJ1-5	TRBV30	AWSPGIGNQPQH
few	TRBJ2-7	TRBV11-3	ASRIGSSGPYEQY
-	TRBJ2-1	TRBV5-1	ASKGTSGPKGEQF